This TCR beta chain was identified during a study of CD8 T cells in Susac syndrome. Germline V gene lookup returns CDR1 MNHEY and CDR2 SMNVEV (reference sequence). The germline V and J ends were trimmed by 4 bases and 2 bases, with 9 bases remaining between them. The CDR3 is 13 residues long. Random hexamers primed reverse transcription of roughly 0.5 to 1 ug RNA. TCRdb used MiXCR to reprocess the immunoSEQ multiplex PCR reads, holding one entry per CDR3 protein. The sample has 400,000 or so distinct CDR3 sequences, approximately 85% seen once. This chain uses TRBV27 with TRBJ2-7; no clear D. This TCR derives from a human donor with multiple sclerosis. Sequenced sample: CD8+ T cells from PBMCs. The CDR3 nucleotides are TGTGCCAGCAGTTACGGCAGGACCTACGAGCAGTACTTC. This translates into CASSYGRTYEQYF.